In this sample, the clone carrying this TCR beta chain turned up many times. The antigen is undetermined. V dropped 7 bases and J dropped 2 bases, with 14 bases sitting between them. The germline V gene encodes CDR1 MNHEY and CDR2 SMNVEV (reference sequence). The CDR3 totals 14 residues. Using RNA template, CDR3s of TCR alpha and beta were amplified with iRepertoire arm-PCR. Input was roughly 100-450 ng of tissue mRNA or PBMC total RNA. TCRdb reanalysed the multiplex PCR reads using MiXCR and keeps one entry per CDR3 protein. Of around 43,000 distinct CDR3 sequences listed, 20% to 25% are singletons. The data were obtained in a study of glioma-infiltrating T cells. The study's findings and limits: Tissue and blood shared very few CDR3 sequences. Gliomas, especially low-grade, showed above-expected tissue-blood divergence; non-neoplastic patients showed below.

Material for sequencing was glioma tissue, nonneoplastic brain tissue, or PBMCs (not recorded which). The genes are TRBV27 and TRBJ2-5; D may be TRBD2 (6 bases). The origin of this receptor is a human donor with low-grade glioma or glioblastoma, undergoing nonglioma brain surgery, or in good health (not recorded which). The CDR3 spells CASKPAGIQETQYF. CDR3 DNA sequence: TGTGCCAGCAAACCGGCGGGGATTCAAGAGACCCAGTACTTC.